These T cell receptor beta chains were read from a single sample in a study of long-term antiretroviral therapy in people with HIV. The method was immunoSEQ multiplex PCR; TCRdb's version includes in-frame clones alone and lacks a portion of them. The sample records some 31,000 clones, 95% to 98% being singletons. The sample was unsorted PBMCs, taken 7.6 years after starting antiretroviral therapy. The receptors were sampled from a man aged 30 to 45 with HIV. CDR3s include the opening cysteine and the closing phenylalanine or tryptophan. The D gene is left open where the match is weak. Size is stated for part of the rows, as once, few or many counts, or as a class when the clone is expanded.

clone_size j_call v_call d_call cdr3_aa cdr3_nt
NA TRBJ2-3 TRBV15 NA CATKRGGEDTQYF TGTGCCACTAAACGAGGGGGGGAAGATACGCAGTATTTT
once TRBJ1-3 TRBV11-2 NA CASSGSSGNTIYF TGTGCCAGCTCAGGTTCCTCTGGAAACACCATATATTTT
NA TRBJ2-7 TRBV18 NA CASSPPDSTYEQYF TGTGCCAGCTCACCACCGGACAGCACCTACGAGCAGTACTTC
NA TRBJ2-5 TRBV4-1 NA CASSQDFASEETQYF TGCGCCAGCAGCCAAGATTTCGCTAGCGAGGAGACCCAGTACTTC
NA TRBJ2-3 TRBV5-1 NA CASRPVGVSTDTQYF TGCGCCAGCAGACCCGTCGGAGTAAGCACAGATACGCAGTATTTT
NA TRBJ2-5 TRBV29-1 NA CSVNNLGRQETQYF TGCAGCGTTAACAACTTGGGACGGCAAGAGACCCAGTACTTC
NA TRBJ1-1 TRBV29-1 NA CSVGPRDRAEAFF TGCAGCGTTGGCCCCCGGGATCGGGCTGAAGCTTTCTTT
NA TRBJ2-7 TRBV12-2 NA CASRPMGAAPGLAGGPSYEQYF TGTGCAAGTCGCCCCATGGGGGCGGCACCGGGACTAGCGGGAGGCCCTTCCTACGAGCAGTACTTC
NA TRBJ2-1 TRBV6-5 NA CASSYKGGNYNEQFF TGTGCCAGCAGTTACAAGGGGGGGAACTACAATGAGCAGTTCTTC
NA TRBJ2-3 TRBV5-1 NA CASSLGSLGTDTQYF TGCGCCAGCAGCTTGGGTTCTCTGGGAACAGATACGCAGTATTTT
NA TRBJ2-1 TRBV2 NA CASSQGEQFF TGTGCCAGCAGCCAGGGAGAGCAGTTCTTC
once TRBJ1-2 TRBV13 NA CASSSEGAYGYTF TGTGCCAGCAGCTCCGAAGGGGCATATGGCTACACCTTC
NA TRBJ2-3 TRBV6-1 NA CATSRSRTDTQYF TGTGCCACCTCCCGGAGTCGCACAGATACGCAGTATTTT
NA TRBJ1-2 TRBV19 NA CASSPGRAPIENYGYTF TGTGCCAGTAGCCCGGGACGGGCTCCGATAGAGAACTATGGCTACACCTTC
once TRBJ1-2 TRBV7-9 NA CASSFGNYGYTF TGTGCCAGCAGCTTCGGGAACTATGGCTACACCTTC
NA TRBJ1-1 TRBV4-3 NA CASSQVILRDEDTEAFF TGCGCCAGCAGCCAAGTTATCTTAAGGGATGAGGACACTGAAGCTTTCTTT
NA TRBJ1-1 TRBV5-1 NA CASSLVAGRDTEAFF TGCGCCAGCAGCTTGGTGGCTGGGAGGGACACTGAAGCTTTCTTT
NA TRBJ1-2 TRBV7-3 NA CASSHFLGRVLVANYGYTF TGTGCCAGCAGCCATTTCTTGGGACGAGTTTTAGTAGCTAACTATGGCTACACCTTC
once TRBJ2-1 TRBV4-2 TRBD2 CASSQTPTSVNEQFF TGTGCCAGCAGCCAAACCCCAACTAGCGTCAATGAGCAGTTCTTC
NA TRBJ2-3 TRBV2 NA CASRVSLIRGRSQYF TGTGCCAGCAGGGTGAGCCTTATAAGGGGACGATCGCAGTATTTT
NA TRBJ1-2 TRBV6-1 NA CATAPAFNYGYTF TGTGCCACCGCCCCCGCATTTAACTATGGCTACACCTTC
NA TRBJ1-1 TRBV5-1 NA CASRRGGYENTEAFF TGCGCCAGCAGGAGGGGAGGGTATGAGAACACTGAAGCTTTCTTT
NA TRBJ1-1 TRBV9 NA CASSVGPYPGNTEAFF TGTGCCAGCAGCGTAGGACCCTACCCAGGGAACACTGAAGCTTTCTTT
NA TRBJ2-7 TRBV7-8 NA CASSLGMPGAGYEQYF TGTGCCAGCAGCTTGGGGATGCCGGGGGCGGGCTACGAGCAGTACTTC
once TRBJ1-6 TRBV11-3 NA CASSLNSDSPLHF TGTGCCAGCAGCTTAAATTCGGATTCACCCCTCCACTTT
NA TRBJ1-6 TRBV5-6 NA CASSLWIWREDNSPLHF TGTGCCAGCAGCTTGTGGATTTGGAGGGAAGATAATTCACCCCTCCACTTT
NA TRBJ2-6 TRBV5-1 NA CASSYREAGANVLTF TGCGCCAGCAGCTACAGGGAGGCTGGGGCCAACGTCCTGACTTTC
NA TRBJ1-2 TRBV13 NA CASNPDRSGDYGYTF TGTGCCAGCAACCCCGACCGTAGCGGGGATTATGGCTACACCTTC
NA TRBJ2-6 TRBV27 NA CASSPRHSGANVLTF TGTGCCAGCAGTCCCCGCCACTCTGGGGCCAACGTCCTGACTTTC
NA TRBJ2-2 TRBV14 TRBD2 CASSQEGSSGRVTAGELFF TGTGCCAGCAGCCAAGAAGGTTCTAGCGGGAGAGTAACGGCCGGGGAGCTGTTTTTT
NA TRBJ2-2 TRBV5-6 NA CASSWSITGELFF TGTGCCAGCAGCTGGAGCATCACCGGGGAGCTGTTTTTT
NA TRBJ2-3 TRBV7-2 NA CASSLAPDTQYF TGTGCCAGCAGCTTAGCACCGGATACGCAGTATTTT
NA TRBJ1-2 TRBV7-9 NA CASSFSGAAGTSSDGYTF TGTGCCAGCAGCTTTAGTGGGGCCGCCGGAACGAGTTCTGATGGCTACACCTTC
NA TRBJ2-3 TRBV2 NA CASSGDLSVTDTQYF TGTGCCAGCAGTGGAGACCTCTCGGTCACAGATACGCAGTATTTT
NA TRBJ1-5 TRBV30 NA CAWSRQPNQPQHF TGTGCCTGGAGTAGACAGCCCAATCAGCCCCAGCATTTT
NA TRBJ2-5 TRBV7-3 NA CASSLSGGRETQYF TGTGCCAGCAGCTTAAGTGGGGGTCGGGAGACCCAGTACTTC
NA TRBJ2-5 TRBV6-1 NA CASSSAGVKTQYF TGTGCCAGCTCCTCGGCAGGGGTGAAGACCCAGTACTTC
NA TRBJ1-4 TRBV13 NA CASSLRGSEYEKLFF TGTGCCAGCAGCTTAAGGGGGTCAGAATATGAAAAACTGTTTTTT
NA TRBJ1-1 TRBV7-2 NA CASSLVANLRDTEAFF TGTGCCAGCAGCTTAGTGGCTAACCTACGGGACACTGAAGCTTTCTTT
NA TRBJ1-2 TRBV11-2 NA CASSLTYGYTF TGTGCCAGCAGCCTGACCTATGGCTACACCTTC
NA TRBJ2-3 TRBV5-1 NA CASSFDLTPDTQYF TGCGCCAGCAGCTTCGACTTGACTCCAGATACGCAGTATTTT
NA TRBJ2-7 TRBV7-6 NA CASSLGAGGLGYEQYF TGTGCCAGCAGCTTAGGAGCAGGCGGCTTGGGCTACGAGCAGTACTTC
NA TRBJ2-7 TRBV11-2 NA CASSLSMDLAYEQYF TGTGCCAGCAGCTTATCCATGGACTTGGCCTACGAGCAGTACTTC
NA TRBJ2-3 TRBV11-2 NA CASRLRLKFGTDTQYF TGTGCCAGCAGGCTTCGACTGAAATTCGGCACAGATACGCAGTATTTT
NA TRBJ2-3 TRBV7-8 NA CASSNRSDTQYF TGTGCCAGCAGTAATAGGTCAGATACGCAGTATTTT
NA TRBJ2-7 TRBV6-6 TRBD1 CASSLNRGYEQYF TGTGCCAGCAGTTTAAACAGGGGCTACGAGCAGTACTTC
NA TRBJ1-1 TRBV7-6 TRBD1 CASSLSRDRGSLNTEAFF TGTGCCAGCAGCTTATCCCGTGACAGGGGGTCTTTGAACACTGAAGCTTTCTTT
NA TRBJ2-1 TRBV19 NA CASSIEGLTEQFF TGTGCCAGTAGTATAGAGGGACTGACTGAGCAGTTCTTC
NA TRBJ2-4 TRBV6-1 NA CASSVLGHIQYF TGTGCCAGCAGTGTCTTGGGACACATTCAGTACTTC